This TCR beta chain was identified in a study of blood T cell repertoires in COVID-19. In the authors' methods: Amplification from reference gene primers served as the basis for estimated nucleated cell counts. Repertoires were generated with immunoSEQ multiplex PCR, while TCRdb's copy carries only in-frame clones and drops some. For V, J and clone size, that table is used; D and trimming come from the DNA. The repertoire consists of 450,000 or so clones, with about 90% occurring once and the leading ten covering 0.75% to 0.85%. In germline, CDR1 is LNHNV, CDR2 YYDKDF (reference sequence). The V gene end was trimmed by 5 bases and the J gene end by 4 bases; junction bases not matched to a gene: 6. The CDR3 contains 15 residues.

The sequence was collected from a man between 18 and 29 years old with COVID-19, enrolled during active disease. Sequenced: peripheral blood. The J gene is TRBJ1-5, the V gene TRBV15; 9 bases agree with TRBD1. The CDR3 sequence: CATSGGTGINQPQHF. CDR3 nucleotide sequence: TGTGCCACCAGCGGGGGGACAGGGATAAATCAGCCCCAGCATTTT.